Sequencing of this T cell receptor beta chain was carried out in a study of blood T cell repertoires in COVID-19. The CDR3 covers 12 residues. Germline CDR1 is SGHTA and CDR2 is FQGTGA. J was trimmed by 10 bases and V by 5 bases; bases with no gene match: 4. Assay used: immunoSEQ multiplex PCR; TCRdb lists only in-frame clones, some missing. The sample contains 150,000 to 200,000 clones, 80% to 90% of which appear only once. The specimen sequenced was peripheral blood. J is TRBJ2-1 and V is TRBV7-3, with TRBD2 matching 8 bases. The receptor comes from a woman aged 55-75 years with COVID-19, enrolled during active disease. CDR3 nucleotide sequence: TGTGCCAGCAGCCCCTTAGCGGGAGAGCAGTTCTTC. Protein: CASSPLAGEQFF.